This T cell receptor beta chain originates from a study of blood T cell repertoires in COVID-19. About the research overall: Whether acute or convalescent, the COVID-19 samples came from the United States, Italy and Spain.

Trimming cost V 8 bases and J 3 bases; bases outside gene matches: 4. The germline V gene encodes CDR1 MNHEY and CDR2 SVGAGI. The CDR3 length is 14 residues. Authors' processing steps: Reference gene primer amplification in the assay estimated nucleated cell counts. The data were produced by immunoSEQ multiplex PCR, yet TCRdb's version contains in-frame clones alone and is incomplete. V, J and clone size are taken as reported in that table, and D and trimming were inferred from the DNA itself. The sample contains around 200,000 clones, under 90% of which appear only once. The sample taken for sequencing was peripheral blood. V usage is TRBV6-5 and J usage is TRBJ1-6; 7 positions match TRBD1. The clonotype originates from a human donor in a cohort sampled during active COVID-19. The CDR3 region has the DNA TGTGCCAGCGGCCGACAGGGCTATAATTCACCCCTCCACTTT. Amino acid sequence: CASGRQGYNSPLHF.